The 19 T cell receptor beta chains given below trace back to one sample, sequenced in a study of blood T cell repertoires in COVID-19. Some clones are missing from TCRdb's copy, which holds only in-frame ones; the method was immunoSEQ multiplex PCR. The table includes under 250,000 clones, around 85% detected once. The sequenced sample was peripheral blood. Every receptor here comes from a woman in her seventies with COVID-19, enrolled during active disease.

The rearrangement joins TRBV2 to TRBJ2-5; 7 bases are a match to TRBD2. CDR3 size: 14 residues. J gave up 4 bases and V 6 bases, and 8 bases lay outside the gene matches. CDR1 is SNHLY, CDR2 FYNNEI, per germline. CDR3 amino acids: CASSPGTKGETQYF. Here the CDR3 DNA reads TGTGCCAGCAGCCCCGGGACTAAGGGAGAGACCCAGTACTTC.

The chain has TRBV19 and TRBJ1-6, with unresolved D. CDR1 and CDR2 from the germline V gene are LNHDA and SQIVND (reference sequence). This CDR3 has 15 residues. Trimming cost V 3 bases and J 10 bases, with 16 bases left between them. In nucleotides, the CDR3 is TGTGCCAGTAGTATTGACGGAAAAGGAGGATCACCCCTCCACTTT. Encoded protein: CASSIDGKGGSPLHF.

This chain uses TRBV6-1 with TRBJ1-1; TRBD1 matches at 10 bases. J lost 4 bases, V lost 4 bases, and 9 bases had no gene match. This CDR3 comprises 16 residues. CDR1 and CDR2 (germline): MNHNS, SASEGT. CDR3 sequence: CASSGRQTGGRTEAFF. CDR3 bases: TGTGCCAGCAGTGGCCGCCAGACAGGGGGCCGCACTGAAGCTTTCTTT.

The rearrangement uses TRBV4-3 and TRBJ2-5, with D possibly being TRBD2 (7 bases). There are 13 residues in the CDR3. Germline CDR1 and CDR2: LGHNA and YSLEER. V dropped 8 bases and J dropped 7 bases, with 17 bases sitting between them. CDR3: CASAPERGGTQYF. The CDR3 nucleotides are TGCGCCAGCGCACCCGAGAGGGGGGGGACCCAGTACTTC.

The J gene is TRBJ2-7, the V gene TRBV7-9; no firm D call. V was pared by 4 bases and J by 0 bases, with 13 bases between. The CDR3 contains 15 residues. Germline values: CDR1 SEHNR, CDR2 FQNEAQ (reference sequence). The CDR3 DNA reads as TGTGCCAGCAGCTCGACAATCAAGAGCTCCTACGAGCAGTACTTC. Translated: CASSSTIKSSYEQYF.

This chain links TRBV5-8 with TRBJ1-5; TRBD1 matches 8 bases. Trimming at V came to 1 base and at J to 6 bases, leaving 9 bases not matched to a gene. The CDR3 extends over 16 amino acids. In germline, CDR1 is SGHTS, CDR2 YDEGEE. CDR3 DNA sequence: TGTGCCAGCAGCTTGACACTAGGGACAGGAGGTCAGCCCCAGCATTTT. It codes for CASSLTLGTGGQPQHF.

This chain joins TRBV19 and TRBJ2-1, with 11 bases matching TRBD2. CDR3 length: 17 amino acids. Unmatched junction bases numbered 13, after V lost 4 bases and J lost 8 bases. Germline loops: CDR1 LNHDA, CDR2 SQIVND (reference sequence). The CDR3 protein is CASSSPGLADLGYEQFF. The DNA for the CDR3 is TGTGCCAGTAGTAGTCCGGGACTAGCGGACCTTGGGTATGAGCAGTTCTTC.

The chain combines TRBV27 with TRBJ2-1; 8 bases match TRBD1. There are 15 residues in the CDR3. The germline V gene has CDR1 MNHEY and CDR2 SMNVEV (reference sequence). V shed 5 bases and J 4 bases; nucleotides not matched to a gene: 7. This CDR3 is CASSPDRGRYNEQFF. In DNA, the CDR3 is TGTGCCAGCAGTCCCGACAGGGGAAGGTACAATGAGCAGTTCTTC.

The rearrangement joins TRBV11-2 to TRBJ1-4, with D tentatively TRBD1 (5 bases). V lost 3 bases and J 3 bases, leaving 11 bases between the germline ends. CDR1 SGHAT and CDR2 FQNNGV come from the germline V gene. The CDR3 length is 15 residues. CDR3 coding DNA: TGTGCCAGCAGCTTGCGGGGCGCGGCTAATGAAAAACTGTTTTTT. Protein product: CASSLRGAANEKLFF.

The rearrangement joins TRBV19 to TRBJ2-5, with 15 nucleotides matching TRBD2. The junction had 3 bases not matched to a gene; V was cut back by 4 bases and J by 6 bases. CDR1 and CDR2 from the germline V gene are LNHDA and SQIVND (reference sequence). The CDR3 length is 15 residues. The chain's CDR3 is CASSRTSGGGQTQYF. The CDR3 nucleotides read TGTGCCAGTAGTAGGACTAGCGGGGGGGGCCAGACCCAGTACTTC.

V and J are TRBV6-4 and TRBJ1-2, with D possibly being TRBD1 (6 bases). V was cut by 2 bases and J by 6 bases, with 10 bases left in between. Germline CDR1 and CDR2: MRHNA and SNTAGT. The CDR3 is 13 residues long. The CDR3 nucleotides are TGTGCCAGCAGTGACAGGGGGTCGGATGGCTACACCTTC. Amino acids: CASSDRGSDGYTF.

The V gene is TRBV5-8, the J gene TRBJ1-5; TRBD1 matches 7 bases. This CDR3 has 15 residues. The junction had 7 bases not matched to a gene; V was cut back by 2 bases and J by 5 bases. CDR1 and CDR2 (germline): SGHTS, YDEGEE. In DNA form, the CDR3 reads TGTGCCAGCAGCTTTATGACAGGGTCGGATCAGCCCCAGCATTTT. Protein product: CASSFMTGSDQPQHF.

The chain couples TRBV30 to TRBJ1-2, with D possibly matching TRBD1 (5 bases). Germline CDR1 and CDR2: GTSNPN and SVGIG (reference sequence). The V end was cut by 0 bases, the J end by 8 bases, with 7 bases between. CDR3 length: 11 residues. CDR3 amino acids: CAWSVGGGYTF. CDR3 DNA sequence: TGTGCCTGGAGTGTCGGGGGAGGCTACACCTTC.

CDR3 coding DNA: TGTGCCAGCGGGGCCAGGGGCTATGGCTACACCTTC. The encoded protein is CASGARGYGYTF. This chain links TRBV28 with TRBJ1-2; possibly TRBD1 for D (6 bases). V lost 8 bases, J lost 4 bases, and 11 bases lay in between. The CDR3 is 12 residues long. Germline values: CDR1 MDHEN, CDR2 SYDVKM.

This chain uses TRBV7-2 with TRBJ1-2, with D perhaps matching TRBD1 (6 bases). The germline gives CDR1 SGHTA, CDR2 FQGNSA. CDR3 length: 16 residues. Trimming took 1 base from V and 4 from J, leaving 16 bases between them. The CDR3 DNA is TGTGCCAGCAGCTTAGGCAGGGGCGGCTCGGGCTATGGCTACACCTTC. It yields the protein CASSLGRGGSGYGYTF.

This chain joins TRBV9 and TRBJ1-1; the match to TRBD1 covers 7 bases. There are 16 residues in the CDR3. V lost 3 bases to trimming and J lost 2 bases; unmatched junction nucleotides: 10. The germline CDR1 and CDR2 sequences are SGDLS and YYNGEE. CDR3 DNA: TGTGCCAGCAGCGCCGAGGGTGACAGGGCAAACACTGAAGCTTTCTTT. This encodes CASSAEGDRANTEAFF.

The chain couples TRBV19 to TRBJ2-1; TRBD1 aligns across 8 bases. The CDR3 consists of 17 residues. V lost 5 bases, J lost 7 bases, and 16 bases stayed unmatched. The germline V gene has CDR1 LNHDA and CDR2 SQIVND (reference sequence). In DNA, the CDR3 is TGTGCCAGTAGTCTGGCTGCCGGACAGGGAGAAAGGAATGAGCAGTTCTTC. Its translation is CASSLAAGQGERNEQFF.

The CDR3 spells CASSWDRVDEQFF. CDR3 nucleotides: TGCGCCAGCAGCTGGGACAGGGTCGATGAGCAGTTCTTC. The chain carries TRBV5-1 and TRBJ2-1; 9 nucleotides agree with TRBD1. There are 13 residues in the CDR3. Germline CDR1 and CDR2: SGHRS and YFSETQ. The V segment lost 3 bases and the J segment 8 bases; nucleotides outside the gene matches: 3.

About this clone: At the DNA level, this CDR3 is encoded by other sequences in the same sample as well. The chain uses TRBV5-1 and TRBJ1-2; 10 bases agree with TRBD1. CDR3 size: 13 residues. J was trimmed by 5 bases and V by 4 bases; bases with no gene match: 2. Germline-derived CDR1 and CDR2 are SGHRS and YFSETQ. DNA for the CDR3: TGCGCCAGCAGCCTGGACAGGGGGTATGGCTACACCTTC. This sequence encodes CASSLDRGYGYTF. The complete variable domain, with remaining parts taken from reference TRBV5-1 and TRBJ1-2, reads KAGVTQTPRYLIKTRGQQVTLSCSPISGHRSVSWYQQTPGQGLQFLFEYFSETQRNKGNFPGRFSGRQFSNSRSEMNVSTLELGDSALYLCASSLDRGYGYTFGSGTRLTVV.